This TCR beta chain was found in a study of siplizumab effects on memory and regulatory T cells. With respect to this clone: The antigen remains unidentified.

Assays captured roughly 110,000 TCR templates per sample. Assay used: immunoSEQ multiplex PCR; TCRdb lists only in-frame clones, some missing. This table has about 100,000 clones, about 94% appearing once. Overall study results and limits: Relative to controls at roughly 26%, mappable alloreactive CD4+ clones exhibited a mean Treg-derived proportion of around 69% with siplizumab.

V shed 4 bases and J shed 1 base, with 19 bases lying between them. The germline V gene encodes CDR1 KGHSH and CDR2 LQKENI. This CDR3 has 17 amino acids. The chain has TRBV18 and TRBJ2-5, with D tentatively TRBD1 (5 bases). The sequencing input was non-Treg CD4+ T cells sorted from blood. The TCR originated in a human donor in good health. For the CDR3, the DNA is TGTGCCAGCTCACTTAACCCTTTGACAGCCGGCCAAGAGACCCAGTACTTC. This translates into CASSLNPLTAGQETQYF.